These 4 T cell receptor beta chains share one sample of origin, sequenced in a study of blood T cells in healthy people across ages. The authors ran a second PCR of about 6 to 11 cycles using a sample-barcoded 5' primer and a J-beta primer mix. TCRdb re-analysed the 5' RACE reads in MiXCR, keeping a single row per CDR3 protein. The sample yields around 990,000 distinct CDR3 sequences, roughly two fifths seen once. Input material: blood. The receptor set was obtained from a man aged 18 to 30 in good health.

V gene TRBV9 combines with J gene TRBJ1-4; D may be TRBD1 (5 bases). Trimming cost V 10 bases and J 3 bases, with 25 bases left between them. The CDR3 is 17 amino acids. Germline CDR1 SGDLS, CDR2 YYNGEE. CDR3 region: CAGFFGAGRAANEKLFF. The CDR3 coding sequence is TGTGCCGGTTTCTTTGGGGCAGGGAGAGCAGCTAATGAAAAACTGTTTTTT.

Concerning this clonotype: A junction boundary mismatches the germline segment, possibly from a read error. This chain uses TRBV12-3 or TRBV12-4 with TRBJ1-5, with D tentatively TRBD1 (6 bases). This CDR3 contains 14 residues. CDR3 coding DNA: TGTGCCAGCGGAATACAGGGAAACAATCGGCCCCAGCATTTT. Its protein product is CASGIQGNNRPQHF.

This sequence joins TRBV28 and TRBJ2-5, with 7 bases aligning to TRBD2. Germline-derived CDR1 and CDR2 are MDHEN and SYDVKM. This CDR3 comprises 13 residues. The trim removed 10 bases at V and 5 bases at J, leaving 10 bases unmatched. The CDR3 loop reads CATRTSPRETQYF. The CDR3 coding sequence is TGTGCCACCAGGACTAGTCCGCGGGAGACCCAGTACTTC.

The table lists this clonotype with many counts. The chain couples TRBV15 to TRBJ2-3, with D unresolved. Trimming stripped 4 bases from V and 7 bases from J, with 6 bases between. This CDR3 is 11 amino acids long. CDR1 is LNHNV, CDR2 YYDKDF, per germline (reference sequence). The CDR3 region is CATSIFNTQYF. The CDR3 DNA follows: TGTGCCACCAGCATCTTCAATACGCAGTATTTT. Combining the CDR3 with reference TRBV15 and TRBJ2-3 gives the whole variable domain DAMVIQNPRYQVTQFGKPVTLSCSQTLNHNVMYWYQQKSSQAPKLLFHYYDKDFNNEADTPDNFQSRRPNTSFCFLDIRSPGLGDTAMYLCATSIFNTQYFGPGTRLTVL.